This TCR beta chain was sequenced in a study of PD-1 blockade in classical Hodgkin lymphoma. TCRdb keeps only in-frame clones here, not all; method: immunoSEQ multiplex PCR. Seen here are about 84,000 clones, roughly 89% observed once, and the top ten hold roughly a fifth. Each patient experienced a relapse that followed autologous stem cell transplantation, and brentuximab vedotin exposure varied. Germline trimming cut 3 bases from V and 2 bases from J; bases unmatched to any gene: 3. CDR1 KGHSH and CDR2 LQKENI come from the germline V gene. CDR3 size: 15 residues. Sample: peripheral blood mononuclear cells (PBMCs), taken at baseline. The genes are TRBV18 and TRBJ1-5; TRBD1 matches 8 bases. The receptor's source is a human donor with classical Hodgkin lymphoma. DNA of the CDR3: TGTGCCAGCTCACCCTCGGACAGGGGCAATCAGCCCCAGCATTTT. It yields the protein CASSPSDRGNQPQHF.